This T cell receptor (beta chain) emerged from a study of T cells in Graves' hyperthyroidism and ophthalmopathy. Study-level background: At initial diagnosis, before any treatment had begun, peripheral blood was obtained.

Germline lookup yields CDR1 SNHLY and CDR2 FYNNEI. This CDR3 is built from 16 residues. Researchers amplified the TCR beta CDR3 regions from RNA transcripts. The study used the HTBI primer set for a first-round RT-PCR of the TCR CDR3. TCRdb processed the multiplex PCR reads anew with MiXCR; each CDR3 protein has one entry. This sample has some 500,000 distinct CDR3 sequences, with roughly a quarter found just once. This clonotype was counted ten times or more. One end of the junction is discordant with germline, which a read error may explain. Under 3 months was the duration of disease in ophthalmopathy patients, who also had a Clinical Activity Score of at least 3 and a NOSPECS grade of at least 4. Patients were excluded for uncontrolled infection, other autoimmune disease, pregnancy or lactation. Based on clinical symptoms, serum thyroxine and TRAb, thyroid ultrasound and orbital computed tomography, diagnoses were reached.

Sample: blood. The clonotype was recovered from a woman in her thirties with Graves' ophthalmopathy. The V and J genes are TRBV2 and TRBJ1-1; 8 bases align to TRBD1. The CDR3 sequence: CASSVQTQRTGTSRPF. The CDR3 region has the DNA TGTGCCAGCAGTGTTCAAACCCAAAGGACAGGGACATCTAGACCCTTT.